Presented here are 23 T cell receptor beta chains from one specimen sequenced in a study of T cells after yellow fever vaccination (dated 2019 in TCRdb). Preparation of the library involved 5' RACE. This sample was sequenced with an Illumina HiSeq 2500. TCRdb redid the processing of the public reads, applying fastp at Q25 and MiXCR, and retained in-frame beta chains. Rows are combined by CDR3 protein, so each entry shows the most common genes and DNA. For this sample the table gives around 230,000 distinct CDR3 sequences, of which roughly 6.3% were detected only once. Approximately 1% of the sample goes to the ten largest clones. According to the study, the label for this sample's treatment or condition signals: live attenuated yellow fever vaccine strain. The starting material was CD4+ T cells sorted from PBMCs, obtained on the day of the yellow fever booster vaccination. These receptor sequences come from a man in his thirties or forties who received the YFV17D yellow fever vaccine.

This clonotype came up many times. This chain links TRBV7-2 with TRBJ2-1, with D hard to call. Between the trimmed V and J ends, which lost 6 bases and 0 bases, there was a span of 9 bases. The V gene's germline CDR1 is SGHTA and CDR2 FQGNSA. The CDR3 loop spans 14 amino acids. The CDR3 sequence: CASRAGSSYNEQFF. The CDR3, as DNA: TGTGCCAGCAGGGCCGGAAGCTCCTACAATGAGCAGTTCTTC.

This clonotype has more than one count but fewer than ten. The rearrangement uses TRBV7-9 and TRBJ1-6; D uncertain. This CDR3 is built from 12 residues. The germline CDR1 and CDR2 sequences are SEHNR and FQNEAQ (reference sequence). V was pared by 5 bases and J by 7 bases, with 6 bases between. The CDR3 bases are TGTGCCAGCAGCATCGGCAATTCACCCCTCCACTTT. Translating gives CASSIGNSPLHF.

A remark on this clonotype: One end of the junction is discordant with germline, which a read error may explain. This chain connects TRBV10-3 to TRBJ2-3, with 9 bases aligning to TRBD1. CDR1 ENHRY and CDR2 SYGVKD come from the germline V gene. This CDR3 contains 12 residues. CDR3 nucleotides: TGCGGCACAGGGGGCAGGACTGATACGCAGTATTTT. This sequence encodes CGTGGRTDTQYF.

This clonotype turned up a few times. The gene calls are TRBV5-4 and TRBJ2-7, with 7 bases that match TRBD1. This CDR3 is 14 amino acids long. The trim removed 5 bases at V and 4 bases at J, leaving 9 bases unmatched. Looked up from germline, CDR1 is SGHNT and CDR2 is YYREEE (reference sequence). DNA of the CDR3: TGTGCCAGCAGACCAGGGGGATCGATTTACGAGCAGTACTTC. It specifies CASRPGGSIYEQYF.

This clonotype was counted ten times or more. V is TRBV20-1 and J is TRBJ2-5; D remains unclear. The CDR3 covers 13 residues. V shed 3 bases and J shed 3 bases, with 11 bases lying between them. Germline V gene data show CDR1 as DFQATT and CDR2 as SNEGSKA (reference sequence). The CDR3 sequence: CSASRSAEETQYF. Written as DNA, the CDR3 is TGCAGTGCTAGTCGCTCTGCAGAAGAGACCCAGTACTTC.

The table lists this clonotype with many counts. The rearrangement joins TRBV30 to TRBJ2-2; the D is unclear. The V and J ends lost 1 base and 4 bases respectively, with 7 bases between them. CDR1 GTSNPN and CDR2 SVGIG come from the germline V gene (reference sequence). The CDR3 extends over 13 amino acids. This chain's CDR3 is CAWSASSTGELFF. CDR3 nucleotide sequence: TGTGCCTGGAGTGCTTCTAGCACCGGGGAGCTGTTTTTT.

The chain couples TRBV9 to TRBJ2-2, with 10 nucleotides matching TRBD2. CDR1 and CDR2 from the germline V gene are SGDLS and YYNGEE. V was pared by 4 bases and J by 5 bases, with 5 bases of the junction left unmatched. The CDR3 loop spans 15 amino acids. CDR3 bases: TGTGCCAGCAGCCCCGGGACTAGCGAAACCGGGGAGCTGTTTTTT. Its translation is CASSPGTSETGELFF.

V usage is TRBV30 and J usage is TRBJ2-7, with 8 bases matching TRBD2. There are 13 residues in the CDR3. Germline trimming cut 2 bases from V and 3 bases from J; bases unmatched to any gene: 3. The germline V gene has CDR1 GTSNPN and CDR2 SVGIG (reference sequence). The CDR3 sequence is CAWSTGTSYEQYF. In nucleotides, the CDR3 is TGTGCCTGGAGTACCGGGACTAGCTACGAGCAGTACTTC.

This clonotype was observed a handful of times. The gene calls are TRBV5-1 and TRBJ2-7, with D perhaps matching TRBD2 (5 bases). Germline V lookup: CDR1 SGHRS, CDR2 YFSETQ. This CDR3 has 14 residues. The ends were cut back, 4 bases at V and 3 bases at J, with 14 bases in the middle. In nucleotides, the CDR3 is TGCGCCAGCAGCCCGATCGAGGGATTCTACGAGCAGTACTTC. Protein sequence: CASSPIEGFYEQYF.

The rearrangement uses TRBV5-4 and TRBJ2-5, with 8 bases matching TRBD2. V gave up 4 bases and J gave up 1 base; unmatched junction bases: 12. Germline V gene lookup returns CDR1 SGHNT and CDR2 YYREEE (reference sequence). The CDR3 covers 17 residues. CDR3 protein: CASSTSGTRRLQETQYF. Written as DNA, the CDR3 is TGTGCCAGCAGCACCTCCGGGACTAGGAGACTCCAAGAGACCCAGTACTTC. The whole variable domain, filled in from reference TRBV5-4 and TRBJ2-5, reads ETGVTQSPTHLIKTRGQQVTLRCSSQSGHNTVSWYQQALGQGPQFIFQYYREEENGRGNFPPRFSGLQFPNYSSELNVNALELDDSALYLCASSTSGTRRLQETQYFGPGTRLLVL.

This clonotype was recorded a few times. The chain uses TRBV11-2 and TRBJ1-1; 10 bases line up with TRBD1. The CDR3 has 14 amino acids. In germline, CDR1 is SGHAT, CDR2 FQNNGV. V shed 2 bases and J 5 bases; nucleotides not matched to a gene: 2. CDR3 in DNA: TGTGCCAGCAGCTTACGGGACAGGGGAACTGAAGCTTTCTTT. It translates to CASSLRDRGTEAFF.

In its sample, this clonotype was seen many times. The V and J genes are TRBV11-2 and TRBJ2-2; D remains ambiguous. The CDR3 has 13 residues. Germline assignment: CDR1 SGHAT and CDR2 FQNNGV. Trimming shortened V by 6 bases and J by 5 bases, and 10 bases separated the two germline ends. In DNA, the CDR3 is TGTGCCAGCAGTCGACGTGGAACCGGGGAGCTGTTTTTT. This translates into CASSRRGTGELFF.

This clonotype has ten or more counts. The rearrangement links TRBV29-1 to TRBJ2-5, with TRBD1 as a possible D gene (6 bases). This CDR3 is built from 12 residues. CDR1 and CDR2 from the germline V gene are SQVTM and ANQGSEA. V lost 7 bases, J lost 2 bases, and 11 bases lay in between. The CDR3 nucleotides are TGCAGCGCTGCACAGGGACAAGAGACCCAGTACTTC. Its protein is CSAAQGQETQYF.

This clonotype was detected many times. This chain connects TRBV29-1 to TRBJ2-3; 8 bases match TRBD2. Germline V CDR1 and CDR2: SQVTM, ANQGSEA. J lost 6 bases, V lost 7 bases, and 15 bases had no gene match. The CDR3 is made up of 15 amino acids. CDR3 residues: CSAANPGGARDTQYF. CDR3 coding DNA: TGCAGCGCTGCCAATCCGGGGGGGGCGCGGGATACGCAGTATTTT.

The chain uses TRBV3-1 and TRBJ2-7; 9 bases agree with TRBD2. Looked up from germline, CDR1 is LGHDT and CDR2 is YNNKEL (reference sequence). V was pared by 4 bases and J by 7 bases, with 8 bases of the junction left unmatched. CDR3 length: 14 residues. CDR3 sequence reads: CASSPGLAADEQYF. The CDR3 nucleotides read TGTGCCAGCAGCCCGGGACTAGCTGCGGATGAGCAGTACTTC.

This clonotype occurred a few times. The V call is TRBV12-3 or TRBV12-4, the J call TRBJ2-7; D may be TRBD1 or TRBD2 (6 bases each). V was cut by 7 bases and J by 6 bases, with 19 bases left in between. CDR3 length: 14 amino acids. The CDR3 loop reads CASKFMGGRSEQYF. DNA of the CDR3: TGTGCCAGCAAATTTATGGGGGGCAGATCCGAGCAGTACTTC.

A word on this clonotype: A much larger clone differs by one base, so this may be a read error. The rearrangement links TRBV29-1 to TRBJ1-2; TRBD1 is a possible D gene (5 bases). Germline lookup yields CDR1 SQVTM and CDR2 ANQGSEA. The CDR3 consists of 11 residues. CDR3 sequence reads: CSVRDGYGCTF. As DNA, the CDR3 is TGCAGCGTTCGGGACGGCTATGGCTGCACCTTC.

CDR3 in amino acids: CSARIAGANVLTF. CDR3 coding DNA: TGCAGTGCTAGAATAGCTGGGGCCAACGTCCTGACTTTC. This chain links TRBV20-1 with TRBJ2-6; D unclear. The CDR3 contains 13 residues. V was trimmed by 2 bases and J by 2 bases, leaving 4 bases between them. The germline V gene has CDR1 DFQATT and CDR2 SNEGSKA (reference sequence).

Ten or more counts support this clonotype. The rearrangement uses TRBV7-9 and TRBJ2-1, with D possibly being TRBD2 (5 bases). From germline, CDR1 is SEHNR and CDR2 FQNEAQ (reference sequence). There are 13 residues in the CDR3. Trimming shortened V by 4 bases and J by 7 bases, and 11 bases separated the two germline ends. The chain's CDR3 is CASSSRTYNEQFF. The CDR3 DNA sequence: TGTGCCAGCAGCTCCCGGACTTATAATGAGCAGTTCTTC.

This clonotype was seen ten or more times. The chain has TRBV2 and TRBJ2-1; 7 bases align to TRBD2. Germline lookup yields CDR1 SNHLY and CDR2 FYNNEI. Trimming cost V 7 bases and J 0 bases; bases outside gene matches: 6. The CDR3 contains 15 residues. CDR3 residues: CASIYGGSSYNEQFF. CDR3 sequence (DNA): TGTGCCAGCATATATGGCGGGAGCTCCTACAATGAGCAGTTCTTC.

This clonotype was observed many times. This CDR3 is CASSPLGGLAEETQYF. CDR3 in DNA: TGTGCCAGCAGCCCTCTAGGGGGACTAGCGGAAGAGACCCAGTACTTC. The rearrangement joins TRBV9 to TRBJ2-5; 11 nucleotides match TRBD2. Germline V CDR1 and CDR2: SGDLS, YYNGEE. The CDR3 consists of 16 residues. The J segment lost 3 bases and the V segment lost 4 bases, leaving 8 bases of the junction unmatched.

The rearrangement links TRBV5-4 to TRBJ2-5; 7 bases agree with TRBD2. The trim removed 4 bases at V and 5 bases at J, leaving 8 bases unmatched. The CDR3 contains 14 residues. Germline CDR1 reads SGHNT; CDR2 reads YYREEE (reference sequence). In DNA, the CDR3 is TGTGCCAGCAGCCGCAGTCCCGGGGGGGAGACCCAGTACTTC. Protein: CASSRSPGGETQYF.

This clonotype was counted at least ten times. The chain joins TRBV6-5 to TRBJ2-7; the D gene is possibly TRBD2 (5 bases). V was shortened by 5 bases and J by 1 base, with 18 bases between the two germline ends. CDR3 length equals 16 residues. Germline loops: CDR1 MNHEY, CDR2 SVGAGI. CDR3 amino acids: CASSPSSTGGSYEQYF. The CDR3 DNA reads TGTGCCAGCAGTCCCTCCAGTACGGGCGGGTCCTACGAGCAGTACTTC.